This TCR beta chain was recorded in a study of graft-versus-host responses after intestinal transplantation. Study-wide results and caveats: Early post-transplant HvG declines tracked with peak circulating GvH clone levels.

CDR3 size: 12 residues. Germline V gives CDR1 LNHDA, CDR2 SQIVND (reference sequence). The ends were cut back, 3 bases at V and 5 bases at J, with 6 bases in the middle. Clones were read by immunoSEQ multiplex PCR, and TCRdb kept only the in-frame ones, dropping some. The data show about 110,000 clones, 93% seen once. For this clone: The target antigen is unknown.

Sequencing used unstimulated CD8+ T cells sorted from spleen or lymph node cells, obtained before intestinal transplant. The source of this sequence is a human donor who received an intestinal transplant. V gene TRBV19 combines with J gene TRBJ2-3; D unresolved. The CDR3 protein is CASSMGGDTQYF. The CDR3 region has the DNA TGTGCCAGTAGTATGGGCGGAGATACGCAGTATTTT.